This TCR beta chain is from a study of blood T cell repertoires in COVID-19. The germline V gene encodes CDR1 SGHTA and CDR2 FQGNSA. V was pared by 5 bases and J by 5 bases, with 15 bases between. The CDR3 runs to 15 residues. In the source study's methods: Reference gene primer amplification gave nucleated cell count estimates. Sequencing used immunoSEQ multiplex PCR; TCRdb keeps in-frame clones, though not all of them. V, J and clone size are those of that table, while D and trimming were read from the DNA. The table lists about 130,000 clones, roughly 80% of them singletons. Sequencing was done on a sample of PBMCs or T cells enriched from blood (not recorded which). V usage is TRBV7-2 and J usage is TRBJ1-4; a weak D match, TRBD1 (5 bases). This clonotype was obtained from a man aged 50 to 60 who had recovered from COVID-19. The CDR3 protein is CASSKTGTENEKLFF. The DNA for the CDR3 is TGTGCCAGCAGCAAAACCGGGACTGAGAATGAAAAACTGTTTTTT.